The 20 T cell receptor beta chains below come from one sample, sequenced in a study of blood T cells in healthy people across ages. Combining a sample-barcoded 5' primer with a J-beta primer mix, a second PCR ran for 7 to 11 cycles. TCRdb passed the 5' RACE reads through MiXCR, listing each CDR3 protein once. This table holds around 990,000 distinct CDR3 sequences, 30% to 40% found once. Sequencing used blood. Receptors originate from a man between 18 and 29 years old in good health.

This clonotype was seen more than once but under ten times. V gene TRBV7-2 combines with J gene TRBJ2-1; possible D gene TRBD1, 6 bases. Germline V CDR1 and CDR2: SGHTA, FQGNSA. The CDR3 loop spans 20 amino acids. V was shortened by 0 bases and J by 4 bases, with 25 bases between the two germline ends. CDR3 amino acids: CASSLAFGGRIPRGYNEQFF. CDR3 DNA sequence: TGTGCCAGCAGCTTAGCGTTTGGGGGCCGGATCCCCCGGGGATACAATGAGCAGTTCTTC. The variable domain in full, completed from reference TRBV7-2 and TRBJ2-1, reads GAGVSQSPSNKVTEKGKDVELRCDPISGHTALYWYRQSLGQGLEFLIYFQGNSAPDKSGLPSDRFSAERTGGSVSTLTIQRTQQEDSAVYLCASSLAFGGRIPRGYNEQFFGPGTRLTVL.

This chain links TRBV7-2 with TRBJ1-1; D is uncertain. Trimming left V 1 base short and J 3 bases short, with 12 bases between. Germline V lookup: CDR1 SGHTA, CDR2 FQGNSA. The CDR3 contains 15 residues. CDR3 loop: CASSLVSGLDTEAFF. The CDR3 DNA follows: TGTGCCAGCAGCTTAGTGTCCGGGTTGGACACTGAAGCTTTCTTT.

This clonotype was counted between two and nine times. This chain uses TRBV12-3 or TRBV12-4 with TRBJ1-4; TRBD1 might be the D (6 bases). The CDR3 is made up of 16 amino acids. The V gene lost 8 bases and the J gene lost 7 bases, with 23 bases spanning the gap. The CDR3 is CASAGVVQGRGEKLFF. The CDR3 region has the DNA TGTGCCAGCGCGGGTGTCGTTCAGGGGAGAGGTGAAAAACTGTTTTTT.

This sequence joins TRBV9 and TRBJ2-1; 8 nucleotides match TRBD2. Trimming took 2 bases from V and 13 from J; bases not matched to a gene: 14. The CDR3 runs to 15 residues. CDR1 and CDR2 (germline): SGDLS, YYNGEE. The CDR3 bases are TGTGCCAGCAGCGTCGGGACTAGTCGCCCAGAGACCCAGTTCTTC. Residues: CASSVGTSRPETQFF.

The chain carries TRBV10-3 and TRBJ2-1; TRBD2 matches at 13 bases. Unmatched junction bases numbered 3, after V lost 11 bases and J lost 2 bases. Germline loops: CDR1 ENHRY, CDR2 SYGVKD. This CDR3 region has 14 residues. CDR3 nucleotides: TGTGCCTCGGGACTAGCGGGACCCTACAATGAGCAGTTCTTC. This sequence encodes CASGLAGPYNEQFF.

This clonotype was counted between two and nine times. V gene TRBV10-3 combines with J gene TRBJ1-2; D unresolved. The CDR3 length is 12 residues. The germline CDR1 and CDR2 sequences are ENHRY and SYGVKD. V was cut by 7 bases and J by 2 bases, with 8 bases left in between. CDR3 nucleotide sequence: TGTGCCATCACGGAGGACAACTATGGCTACACCTTC. It is translated as CAITEDNYGYTF.

Comment on this clonotype: Germline and junction disagree at one end, which may indicate a read error. This chain connects TRBV28 to TRBJ1-1; D may be TRBD1 (5 bases). The CDR3 contains 12 residues. The germline V gene encodes CDR1 MDHEN and CDR2 SYDVKM. The CDR3 DNA reads TGTGCCAGCAGACCAGGGACCACTAAAGCTTTCTTT. Translating gives CASRPGTTKAFF.

The count of this clonotype is one. A much bigger clone sits one base away, suggesting this may be a read error. The chain is built from TRBV5-6 and TRBJ2-4; D may be TRBD2 (6 bases). V dropped 6 bases and J dropped 9 bases, with 22 bases sitting between them. Germline assignment: CDR1 SGHDT and CDR2 YYEEEE. This CDR3 is 15 amino acids long. The CDR3 region is CASKPGRLGVGIQYF. The CDR3 nucleotides are TGTGCCAGCAAACCGGGGAGACTAGGAGTCGGCATTCAGTACTTC.

This clonotype was counted between two and nine times. V is TRBV4-3 and J is TRBJ2-1, with D unclear. The V gene's germline CDR1 is LGHNA and CDR2 YSLEER. Trimming took 0 bases from V and 10 from J, leaving 10 bases between them. The CDR3 extends over 13 amino acids. CDR3 loop: CASSQDPRAEQFF. CDR3 nucleotides: TGCGCCAGCAGCCAAGATCCTCGGGCCGAGCAGTTCTTC.

This clonotype was detected only a few times. CDR3 residues: CSARDPGRKSTDTQYF. The CDR3 coding sequence is TGCAGTGCTAGAGATCCGGGCAGGAAGAGCACAGATACGCAGTATTTT. V is TRBV20-1 and J is TRBJ2-3; D is unresolved. The CDR3 consists of 16 residues. V was cut by 0 bases and J by 0 bases, with 13 bases left in between. Germline-derived CDR1 and CDR2 are DFQATT and SNEGSKA (reference sequence).

This clonotype showed up just a few times. This rearrangement joins TRBV20-1 to TRBJ1-1, with no clear D. Germline V gives CDR1 DFQATT, CDR2 SNEGSKA (reference sequence). V was cut by 1 base and J by 3 bases, with 9 bases left in between. This CDR3 has 13 residues. CDR3 in DNA: TGCAGTGCTAGAGCGGGGAGCTACACTGAAGCTTTCTTT. Translation: CSARAGSYTEAFF.

In the case of this clonotype: A clone one base away is much larger, so this may be a read error. V and J are TRBV6-5 and TRBJ2-7, with D unclear. The V gene lost 5 bases and the J gene lost 1 base, with 15 bases spanning the gap. The CDR3 runs to 15 residues. Germline V lookup: CDR1 MNHEY, CDR2 SVGAGI. CDR3 loop: CASSIDGWRSYEQYF. CDR3 DNA: TGTGCCAGCAGTATCGATGGGTGGAGATCCTACGAGCAGTACTTC.

The V and J genes are TRBV29-1 and TRBJ1-1; D is uncertain. This CDR3 has 12 residues. Deletions cut 7 bases from V and 0 bases from J, with 9 bases between. Germline V lookup: CDR1 SQVTM, CDR2 ANQGSEA. CDR3 DNA: TGCAGCGCGGACGTTATGAACACTGAAGCTTTCTTT. Its translation is CSADVMNTEAFF.

J is TRBJ2-7 and V is TRBV25-1; D unresolved. CDR1 MGHDK and CDR2 SYGVNS come from the germline V gene. Trimming removed 6 bases at V and 2 bases at J, with 11 bases between. The CDR3 is 13 residues long. The CDR3 protein is CASRSNSAYEQYF. The CDR3 DNA reads as TGTGCCAGCAGATCTAATTCGGCCTACGAGCAGTACTTC.

The chain is built from TRBV29-1 and TRBJ1-2; 7 positions agree with TRBD1. The CDR3 is made up of 13 amino acids. J gave up 5 bases and V 4 bases, and 7 bases lay outside the gene matches. Looked up from germline, CDR1 is SQVTM and CDR2 is ANQGSEA. The chain's CDR3 is CSVAGGDRYGYTF. The CDR3 coding sequence is TGCAGCGTTGCTGGGGGGGACAGATATGGCTACACCTTC.

The chain links TRBV25-1 to TRBJ2-3; 7 bases match TRBD2. Germline V lookup: CDR1 MGHDK, CDR2 SYGVNS. Trimming at V came to 1 base and at J to 3 bases, leaving 4 bases not matched to a gene. The CDR3 is 15 amino acids. The CDR3 spells CASSEFGGGTDTQYF. CDR3 DNA sequence: TGTGCCAGCAGTGAATTCGGCGGGGGAACAGATACGCAGTATTTT.

This clonotype was seen a handful of times. The gene calls are TRBV2 and TRBJ1-2; D gene ambiguous. Germline CDR1 reads SNHLY; CDR2 reads FYNNEI. V was pared by 4 bases and J by 6 bases, with 12 bases between. The CDR3 length is 13 residues. CDR3 DNA sequence: TGTGCCAGCAGTGTAAGTTCGGAGGATGGCTACACCTTC. Its translation: CASSVSSEDGYTF.

The chain employs TRBV20-1 and TRBJ1-1; 12 bases agree with TRBD1. The V gene's germline CDR1 is DFQATT and CDR2 SNEGSKA (reference sequence). This CDR3 has 16 amino acids. With V trimmed by 7 bases and J by 4 bases, 13 bases remained unmatched. The CDR3 here is CSVDRDRGQLGTEAFF. Here the CDR3 DNA reads TGCAGTGTTGACCGGGACAGGGGGCAATTGGGCACTGAAGCTTTCTTT.

The chain is built from TRBV14 and TRBJ1-1, with D perhaps matching TRBD1 (5 bases). In germline, CDR1 is SGHDN, CDR2 FVKESK. CDR3 length: 14 residues. Trimming removed 1 base at V and 6 bases at J, with 12 bases between. CDR3 in DNA: TGTGCCAGCAGCCAAGGACAGTTTAATGCTGAAGCTTTCTTT. It is translated as CASSQGQFNAEAFF.

This clonotype was seen more than once but under ten times. V is TRBV7-2 and J is TRBJ2-3; D gene uncertain. This CDR3 has 14 amino acids. Deletions cut 3 bases from V and 5 bases from J, with 12 bases between. Germline assignment: CDR1 SGHTA and CDR2 FQGNSA. The CDR3 loop reads CASSLSVSLDTQYF. The CDR3 DNA follows: TGTGCCAGCAGCTTGTCAGTATCCTTAGATACGCAGTATTTT.